This T cell receptor (beta chain) was profiled in a study of blood T cell repertoires in COVID-19. For the study at large: Whether acute or convalescent, the COVID-19 samples came from the United States, Italy and Spain.

After removal of 4 bases from V and 4 bases from J, the junction contained 13 bases not matched to a gene. In germline, CDR1 is MDHEN, CDR2 SYDVKM. This CDR3 spans 18 amino acids. In the authors' methods: For nucleated cells, counts were estimated from reference gene primer amplification. Method: immunoSEQ multiplex PCR; TCRdb's copy keeps in-frame clones and lacks some. V, J and clone size are taken as reported in that table, and D and trimming were inferred from the DNA itself. Among roughly 240,000 clones, over 75% were seen once, and the ten largest hold more than 4.5%. This clonotype originated in a man between 45 and 60 years old with COVID-19, enrolled during active disease. Source material: peripheral blood. The V and J genes are TRBV28 and TRBJ2-1; 10 positions match TRBD2. The CDR3 loop is CASSWTSGLKEVYNEQFF. CDR3 nucleotides: TGTGCCAGCAGTTGGACTAGCGGCCTTAAAGAGGTATACAATGAGCAGTTCTTC.